These 15 T cell receptor beta chains originate from one sample sequenced in a study of blood T cells in healthy people across ages. Using a J-beta primer mix together with a sample-barcoded 5' primer, a second PCR was run for about 7 to 12 cycles. A single record per CDR3 protein comes from TCRdb applying MiXCR to the 5' RACE reads. Of some 550,000 distinct CDR3 sequences in the sample, less than 60% are singletons; the top ten hold about 22%. The sequencing input was blood. The receptors stem from a man of 80 years or more in good health.

This chain connects TRBV4-3 to TRBJ1-3; 7 bases match TRBD1. Germline CDR1 is LGHNA and CDR2 is YSLEER. CDR3 length: 15 residues. Losses at the gene ends were 0 bases for V and 6 bases for J; bases not matched to a gene: 5. CDR3 sequence reads: CASSQEGGRENTIYF. The CDR3 DNA reads as TGCGCCAGCAGCCAAGAAGGGGGCCGTGAAAACACCATATATTTT.

Details on this clonotype: An end of the junction does not agree with germline; a read error may underlie this. The V call is TRBV7-3, the J call TRBJ2-5; tentatively, D is TRBD1 or TRBD2 (5 bases each). This CDR3 comprises 15 residues. The germline gives CDR1 SGHTA, CDR2 FQGTGA. CDR3 amino acids: CASSPTGTDHETQYF. CDR3 bases: TGTGCCAGCAGCCCCACCGGGACGGACCATGAGACCCAGTACTTC.

The chain links TRBV20-1 to TRBJ2-3; TRBD1 is a possible D gene (5 bases). Germline CDR1 DFQATT, CDR2 SNEGSKA (reference sequence). The CDR3 has 14 amino acids. Trimming pared 3 bases from V and 1 base from J, leaving 11 bases between. CDR3 DNA sequence: TGCAGTGCTAGGGTTGGCAGGGGCACAGATACGCAGTATTTT. Amino acid sequence: CSARVGRGTDTQYF.

The gene calls are TRBV7-9 and TRBJ1-1; D call uncertain. Germline loops: CDR1 SEHNR, CDR2 FQNEAQ (reference sequence). This CDR3 spans 14 amino acids. Trimming cost V 2 bases and J 1 base, with 8 bases left between them. The CDR3 reads CASSLNQQNTEAFF. Written as DNA, the CDR3 is TGTGCCAGCAGCTTAAACCAACAGAACACTGAAGCTTTCTTT. Full variable domain (remainder filled in from reference TRBV7-9 and TRBJ1-1): DTGVSQNPRHKITKRGQNVTFRCDPISEHNRLYWYRQTLGQGPEFLTYFQNEAQLEKSRLLSDRFSAERPKGSFSTLEIQRTEQGDSAMYLCASSLNQQNTEAFFGQGTRLTVV.

This clonotype was seen a few times. The genes are TRBV6-5 and TRBJ1-5; 7 nucleotides agree with TRBD1. Per the germline V gene, CDR1 is MNHEY and CDR2 is SVGAGI. The J segment lost 7 bases and the V segment lost 6 bases, leaving 9 bases of the junction unmatched. CDR3 length: 14 residues. The CDR3 here is CASRPDRVKQPQHF. In nucleotides, the CDR3 is TGTGCCAGCAGACCCGACAGGGTGAAGCAGCCCCAGCATTTT.

Turning to this clonotype: Since a much larger clone is just one base distant, this may be a read error. V is TRBV5-1 and J is TRBJ1-2; D remains ambiguous. The germline V gene encodes CDR1 SGHRS and CDR2 YFSETQ. V lost 4 bases, J lost 6 bases, and 13 bases lay in between. This CDR3 is built from 13 residues. The CDR3 spells CASSVAEGDGYTF. The CDR3 nucleotides are TGCGCCAGCAGCGTGGCCGAGGGAGATGGCTACACCTTC. The full variable domain, with the rest looked up from reference TRBV5-1 and TRBJ1-2, is KAGVTQTPRYLIKTRGQQVTLSCSPISGHRSVSWYQQTPGQGLQFLFEYFSETQRNKGNFPGRFSGRQFSNSRSEMNVSTLELGDSALYLCASSVAEGDGYTFGSGTRLTVV.

This clonotype is a singleton in its sample. The V gene is TRBV2, the J gene TRBJ2-5; 9 bases match TRBD2. TRBJ2-7 explains the end of the DNA better; the J call may be wrong. The CDR3 sequence is 15 residues long. Looked up from germline, CDR1 is SNHLY and CDR2 is FYNNEI. The CDR3 reads CASMTTSGINYEQYF. DNA of the CDR3: TGTGCCAGCATGACGACTAGCGGCATTAACTACGAGCAGTACTTC.

The gene calls are TRBV13 and TRBJ2-3; 12 positions match TRBD2. The V gene end was trimmed by 5 bases and the J gene end by 4 bases; junction bases not matched to a gene: 16. The CDR3 contains 19 residues. The germline gives CDR1 PRHDT, CDR2 FYEKMQ (reference sequence). The CDR3: CASSRRRLAGGPGADTQYF. The CDR3 DNA reads as TGTGCCAGCAGCCGCCGGAGGCTAGCGGGAGGGCCTGGGGCAGATACGCAGTATTTT. The variable domain in full, with the rest retrieved from reference TRBV13 and TRBJ2-3, is AAGVIQSPRHLIKEKRETATLKCYPIPRHDTVYWYQQGPGQDPQFLISFYEKMQSDKGSIPDRFSAQQFSDYHSELNMSSLELGDSALYFCASSRRRLAGGPGADTQYFGPGTRLTVL.

With regard to this clonotype: This may be a read error, as it is one base from a much larger clone. The chain couples TRBV6-6 to TRBJ2-7; 9 positions match TRBD1. V trimming: 4 bases; J trimming: 2 bases; junction bases outside the gene matches: 6. Germline V gene sequence: CDR1 MNHNY, CDR2 SVGAGI (reference sequence). The CDR3 runs to 15 residues. The CDR3 sequence: CASSSDGTGPYEQYF. The DNA for the CDR3 is TGTGCCAGCAGTTCCGACGGGACAGGGCCCTACGAGCAGTACTTC.

This rearrangement joins TRBV4-3 to TRBJ2-3, with D unresolved. With 1 base removed from V and 1 base from J, the gap between germline ends came to 6 bases. Germline V gives CDR1 LGHNA, CDR2 YSLEER. The CDR3 has 14 amino acids. CDR3 coding DNA: TGCGCCAGCAGCCAAGGCCGGCGCACAGATACGCAGTATTTT. This encodes CASSQGRRTDTQYF.

With regard to this clonotype: A much larger clone differs from this one at a single base, so this may be a read error. V is TRBV6-6 and J is TRBJ2-5; 13 nucleotides match TRBD2. Per the germline V gene, CDR1 is MNHNY and CDR2 is SVGAGI (reference sequence). The CDR3 loop spans 16 amino acids. V gave up 6 bases and J gave up 11 bases; unmatched junction bases: 15. The CDR3 sequence is CASRSTGTSGDNEQYF. The CDR3 coding sequence is TGTGCCAGCAGATCTACCGGGACTAGCGGGGACAATGAGCAGTACTTC.

The chain joins TRBV9 to TRBJ2-3, with 9 bases aligning to TRBD1. There are 15 residues in the CDR3. CDR1 is SGDLS, CDR2 YYNGEE, per germline. The J segment lost 2 bases and the V segment lost 4 bases, leaving 5 bases of the junction unmatched. CDR3 nucleotides: TGTGCCAGCAGCCGCGAACAGGGGGCCACAGATACGCAGTATTTT. Its protein is CASSREQGATDTQYF.

This clonotype was found a few times. The J gene is TRBJ2-1, the V gene TRBV6-2 or TRBV6-3; TRBD2 agrees at 8 bases. V gave up 6 bases and J gave up 5 bases; unmatched junction bases: 15. The length of the CDR3 is 17 residues. The germline V gene encodes CDR1 MNHEY and CDR2 SVGEGT. CDR3 bases: TGTGCCAGCAGCCCGCCGGTGTCCAGCGGGAGTCACAATGAGCAGTTCTTC. Translating it yields CASSPPVSSGSHNEQFF.

Only a few counts were recorded for this clonotype. Being one base from a much bigger clone, this may be a read error. The rearrangement joins TRBV20-1 to TRBJ2-1; 8 bases fit TRBD2. The DNA end favors TRBJ2-7, so the J call may be wrong. The CDR3 loop spans 13 amino acids. CDR1 is DFQATT and CDR2 is SNEGSKA in the germline V gene (reference sequence). The CDR3 region has the DNA TGCAGTGCTAGAAGCGGGGGATACAATGAGCAGTACTTC. This translates into CSARSGGYNEQYF.

The chain carries TRBV29-1 and TRBJ1-2; D not resolved. Germline lookup yields CDR1 SQVTM and CDR2 ANQGSEA. The germline V and J ends were trimmed by 6 bases and 3 bases, with 5 bases remaining between them. The CDR3 has 10 residues. The CDR3 loop reads CSVRDYGYTF. The DNA of the CDR3 is TGCAGCGTCCGGGACTATGGCTACACCTTC.